Detailed here is one T cell receptor beta chain. Its antigen is unidentified. Germline V gives CDR1 SGHVS, CDR2 FQNEAQ. This CDR3 spans 13 amino acids. V lost 3 bases, J lost 7 bases, and 5 bases stayed unmatched. Assay used: immunoSEQ multiplex PCR; TCRdb lists only in-frame clones, some missing. The sample lists approximately 100,000 clones, about 90% occurring once. Time point noted: baseline, week 1 (first vaccination visit). Regarding treatment: pre-vaccination baseline after standard-of-care therapy. Every donor had a new WHO grade 3 or 4 astrocytoma that was IDH1-mutant, with loss of nuclear ATRX. This record belongs to a study of a mutant IDH1 vaccine in newly diagnosed glioma. Overall study context: Patients' prior therapy spanned radiotherapy, temozolomide, or both; most underwent both.

Study results and limitations: Of all patients, 85% to 95% showed vaccine-induced immune responses. No link was apparently found between pseudoprogression and changes in top peripheral T cell clonotypes.

This sample comprised PBMCs, obtained from a glioma patient treated with radiotherapy, temozolomide or both. The genes are TRBV7-8 and TRBJ2-7, with 8 bases matching TRBD1. The TCR was taken from a woman between 50 and 59 years old with glioma. The CDR3 loop reads CASSFGQGGEQYF. The CDR3 DNA sequence: TGTGCCAGCAGCTTTGGACAGGGTGGAGAGCAGTACTTC.